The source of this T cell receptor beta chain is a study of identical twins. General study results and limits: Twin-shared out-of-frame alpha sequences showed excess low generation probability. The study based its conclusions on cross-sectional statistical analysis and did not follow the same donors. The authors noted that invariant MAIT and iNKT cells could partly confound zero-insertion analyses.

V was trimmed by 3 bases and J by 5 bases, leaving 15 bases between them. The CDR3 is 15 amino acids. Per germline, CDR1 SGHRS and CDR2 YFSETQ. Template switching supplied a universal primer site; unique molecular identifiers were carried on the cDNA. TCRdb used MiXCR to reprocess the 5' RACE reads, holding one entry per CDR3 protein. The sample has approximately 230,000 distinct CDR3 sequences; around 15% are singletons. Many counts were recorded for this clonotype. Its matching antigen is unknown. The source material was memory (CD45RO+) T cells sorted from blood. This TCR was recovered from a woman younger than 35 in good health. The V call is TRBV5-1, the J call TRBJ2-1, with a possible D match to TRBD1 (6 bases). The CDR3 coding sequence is TGCGCCAGCAGCTATTCCCTGACAGGAAACAATGAGCAGTTCTTC. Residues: CASSYSLTGNNEQFF.